One TCR beta chain is described in this entry. Its antigen is not known. The PCR had 60 Vbeta and 13 Jbeta primers. Sequencing used immunoSEQ multiplex PCR; TCRdb keeps in-frame clones, though not all of them. The sample contains some 160,000 clones, 84% of which appear only once. The CDR3 is 15 amino acids. Germline V gene sequence: CDR1 SEHNR, CDR2 FQNEAQ (reference sequence). V trimming: 6 bases; J trimming: 3 bases; junction bases outside the gene matches: 7. Participants comprised healthy donors of bone marrow. These data are taken from a study of cytomegalovirus exposure and HLA in healthy donors. Notes on the study in general: Common viral pathogens (according to a later analysis) appeared linked to several of the most significant clusters.

The chain couples TRBV7-9 to TRBJ1-3; 8 nucleotides match TRBD1. This receptor was obtained from a man aged 18 to 30 in good health and CMV-seronegative. Sequencing was carried out using PBMCs. CDR3 residues: CASRPQGASGNTIYF. For the CDR3, the DNA is TGTGCCAGCAGACCCCAGGGGGCGAGTGGAAACACCATATATTTT.